What follows are 30 T cell receptor beta chains derived from one specimen sequenced in a study of shared clonotypes between healthy human individuals. Method: immunoSEQ multiplex PCR; TCRdb's copy keeps in-frame clones and lacks some. The top ten hold over 1.5% of the sample, which has about 770,000 clones, around 77% seen once. Sample: memory CD4+ T cells sorted from blood. As for subset: CD45RA-negative fraction. Receptors originate from a woman aged 30 to 39 in good health.

This clone was detected once. The genes are TRBV19 and TRBJ1-1, with no clear D. CDR3 size: 14 residues. Germline CDR1 and CDR2: LNHDA and SQIVND (reference sequence). V lost 3 bases and J lost 2, with 10 bases in between. The CDR3, as DNA: TGTGCCAGTAGTATGGAACGCTTCAACACTGAAGCTTTCTTT. This gives the protein CASSMERFNTEAFF.

This clone showed up just once. This chain joins TRBV11-3 and TRBJ2-7, with unresolved D. The CDR3 has 14 residues. V dropped 5 bases and J dropped 3 bases, with 14 bases sitting between them. Germline-derived CDR1 and CDR2 are SGHNT and YENEEA. The CDR3 protein is CASSGNERVYEQYF. DNA of the CDR3: TGTGCCAGCAGCGGGAACGAGAGAGTCTACGAGCAGTACTTC.

The rearrangement uses TRBV28 and TRBJ2-2, with 10 bases fitting TRBD2. V lost 8 bases and J lost 0; bases outside the gene matches: 6. The CDR3 length is 16 residues. Looked up from germline, CDR1 is MDHEN and CDR2 is SYDVKM. The CDR3 region has the DNA TGTGCCAGCCGGACTAGCGGAGCCCCGAACACCGGGGAGCTGTTTTTT. Residues: CASRTSGAPNTGELFF. The complete variable domain, with remaining parts taken from reference TRBV28 and TRBJ2-2, reads DVKVTQSSRYLVKRTGEKVFLECVQDMDHENMFWYRQDPGLGLRLIYFSYDVKMKEKGDIPEGYSVSREKKERFSLILESASTNQTSMYLCASRTSGAPNTGELFFGEGSRLTVL.

The chain combines TRBV10-3 with TRBJ2-3; 8 positions agree with TRBD1. Trimming removed 5 bases from V and 3 bases from J; junction bases left unmatched: 7. Germline V CDR1 and CDR2: ENHRY, SYGVKD. There are 15 residues in the CDR3. The CDR3 protein is CAISTGGDRTDTQYF. The CDR3 nucleotides are TGTGCCATCAGTACCGGAGGGGACAGGACAGATACGCAGTATTTT.

This clone showed up just once. J is TRBJ2-3 and V is TRBV11-2, with TRBD2 identical over 10 bases. J was trimmed by 4 bases and V by 8 bases; bases with no gene match: 6. The CDR3 sequence is 14 residues long. Per the germline V gene, CDR1 is SGHAT and CDR2 is FQNNGV. The CDR3 reads CASWASGSADTQYF. For the CDR3, the DNA is TGTGCCAGCTGGGCTAGCGGGAGTGCAGATACGCAGTATTTT.

The chain recombines TRBV9 with TRBJ2-3; perhaps TRBD1 as D (6 bases). The CDR3 contains 19 residues. Per the germline V gene, CDR1 is SGDLS and CDR2 is YYNGEE. Trimming removed 7 bases from V and 4 bases from J, with 31 bases in between. The CDR3 DNA is TGTGCCAGCGCCGTAGCCCCCGGACAGAACTACTTAGGGCCAGATACGCAGTATTTT. Translated, it gives CASAVAPGQNYLGPDTQYF.

The chain couples TRBV5-1 to TRBJ2-1; 11 positions agree with TRBD1. Trimming at V came to 4 bases and at J to 8 bases, leaving 5 bases not matched to a gene. The CDR3 extends over 14 amino acids. Germline V lookup: CDR1 SGHRS, CDR2 YFSETQ. The CDR3 DNA sequence: TGCGCCAGCAGCCGGACAGGGGGCTTTTATGAGCAGTTCTTC. Protein sequence: CASSRTGGFYEQFF.

The chain links TRBV19 to TRBJ2-3; 9 nucleotides line up with TRBD2. Germline trimming cut 6 bases from V and 2 bases from J; bases unmatched to any gene: 9. CDR1 and CDR2 from the germline V gene are LNHDA and SQIVND (reference sequence). This CDR3 spans 16 amino acids. Here the CDR3 DNA reads TGTGCCAGTAGCAAACAGGCTAGCGGGACCACAGATACGCAGTATTTT. Protein product: CASSKQASGTTDTQYF.

In DNA form, the CDR3 reads TGTGCCAGCAGACCGATTCCAACGGGCACAGATACGCAGTATTTT. This gives the protein CASRPIPTGTDTQYF. The V and J genes are TRBV5-4 and TRBJ2-3; D remains ambiguous. V dropped 5 bases and J dropped 1 base, with 14 bases sitting between them. Germline V gives CDR1 SGHNT, CDR2 YYREEE (reference sequence). The CDR3 sequence is 15 residues long.

The chain carries TRBV19 and TRBJ2-2; possible D gene TRBD2, 5 bases. CDR1 LNHDA and CDR2 SQIVND come from the germline V gene (reference sequence). This CDR3 has 16 residues. V lost 10 bases and J lost 4, with 22 bases in between. DNA for the CDR3: TGTGCCACCCGAGGGAGAGAAACAGCCCTCACCGGGGAGCTGTTTTTT. This translates into CATRGRETALTGELFF.

The rearrangement uses TRBV29-1 and TRBJ2-3; the D gene could be TRBD1 or TRBD2 (5 bases each). The CDR3 totals 15 residues. The germline V and J ends were trimmed by 4 bases and 2 bases, with 16 bases remaining between them. Germline CDR1 SQVTM, CDR2 ANQGSEA. This chain's CDR3 is CSVVGVGSPTDTQYF. The DNA of the CDR3 is TGCAGCGTTGTGGGGGTCGGGTCCCCCACAGATACGCAGTATTTT.

The rearrangement uses TRBV5-1 and TRBJ1-3; D is perhaps TRBD1 (5 bases). CDR1 SGHRS and CDR2 YFSETQ come from the germline V gene. The CDR3 length is 19 residues. The V end was cut by 4 bases, the J end by 0 bases, with 23 bases between. CDR3 coding DNA: TGCGCCAGCAGCCTCCTTCCCCCCCCGGGGGGAAGCTCTGGAAACACCATATATTTT. Translation gives CASSLLPPPGGSSGNTIYF.

This chain connects TRBV7-3 to TRBJ2-7, with D perhaps TRBD2 (6 bases). V gave up 1 base and J gave up 0 bases, with 16 bases separating them. CDR3 size: 17 residues. The germline V gene has CDR1 SGHTA and CDR2 FQGTGA. The CDR3 nucleotides read TGTGCCAGCAGCTTAAGGGGTGGGACTGGGATCTCCTACGAGCAGTACTTC. It specifies CASSLRGGTGISYEQYF.

V and J are TRBV19 and TRBJ1-3; 10 bases line up with TRBD1. Germline V lookup: CDR1 LNHDA, CDR2 SQIVND (reference sequence). The junction had 2 bases not matched to a gene; V was cut back by 10 bases and J by 2 bases. The CDR3 contains 13 residues. The CDR3 DNA follows: TGTGCCACTGGGACAGGGGCTGGAAACACCATATATTTT. Translated, it gives CATGTGAGNTIYF.

As concerns this clone: This may come from a read error, since a much larger clone is one base off. The same CDR3 can be traced to other DNA sequences in this sample. The chain recombines TRBV7-3 with TRBJ1-1; D remains ambiguous. Germline V gene lookup returns CDR1 SGHTA and CDR2 FQGTGA. The CDR3 contains 13 residues. Trimming stripped 4 bases from V and 3 bases from J, with 9 bases between. The CDR3 DNA follows: TGTGCCAGCAGCTCACAACGGGACACTGAAGCTTTCTTT. It is translated as CASSSQRDTEAFF.

The rearrangement joins TRBV5-6 to TRBJ2-5; 14 positions agree with TRBD2. The J call is doubtful: the DNA matches TRBJ2-7 better. From germline, CDR1 is SGHDT and CDR2 YYEEEE. CDR3 length: 15 residues. CDR3 amino acids: CASSFGLAGGIEQYF. The CDR3 DNA reads TGTGCCAGCAGCTTCGGACTAGCGGGAGGCATCGAGCAGTACTTC.

V gene TRBV6-5 combines with J gene TRBJ2-1; tentative D call: TRBD2 (6 bases). Germline CDR1 reads MNHEY; CDR2 reads SVGAGI. This CDR3 spans 13 amino acids. Trimming removed 2 bases at V and 10 bases at J, with 12 bases between. Written as DNA, the CDR3 is TGTGCCAGCAGTTACCCCGGGACTTTCGAGCAGTTCTTC. Amino acids: CASSYPGTFEQFF.

The V gene is TRBV5-4, the J gene TRBJ2-3, with TRBD1 identical over 7 bases. CDR3 length equals 15 residues. Looked up from germline, CDR1 is SGHNT and CDR2 is YYREEE (reference sequence). With 0 bases clipped from V and 5 bases from J, the junction kept 6 bases outside the gene matches. In DNA, the CDR3 is TGTGCCAGCAGCTTGGGGTTACAGGGGAGAGATACGCAGTATTTT. It yields the protein CASSLGLQGRDTQYF.

As for this clone: Given a much more abundant clone one base away, this may be a read error. This sequence joins TRBV16 and TRBJ1-4; D not certain. The V and J ends lost 2 bases and 10 bases respectively, with 11 bases between them. The CDR3 totals 13 residues. Germline lookup yields CDR1 KGHSY and CDR2 FQNENV. The CDR3 reads CASSQHGEGKLFF. The CDR3 nucleotides read TGTGCCAGCAGCCAACACGGGGAGGGAAAACTGTTTTTT.

This sequence joins TRBV7-8 and TRBJ1-1; D is undetermined. Germline CDR1 and CDR2: SGHVS and FQNEAQ. CDR3 length: 14 residues. V lost 0 bases and J lost 3, with 8 bases in between. CDR3: CASSLAGRYTEAFF. CDR3 DNA: TGTGCCAGCAGCTTAGCGGGTCGGTACACTGAAGCTTTCTTT.

As DNA, the CDR3 is TGTGCCAGCAGCCCAGACAGGGGGCGAGAGGAGACCCAGTACTTC. Translating it yields CASSPDRGREETQYF. This rearrangement joins TRBV7-9 to TRBJ2-5; 10 bases fit TRBD1. The V gene's germline CDR1 is SEHNR and CDR2 FQNEAQ (reference sequence). There are 15 residues in the CDR3. J gave up 5 bases and V 5 bases, and 8 bases lay outside the gene matches.

The gene calls are TRBV6-6 and TRBJ1-1, with D unclear. The CDR3 covers 12 residues. Trimming pared 5 bases from V and 0 bases from J, leaving 4 bases between. From germline, CDR1 is MNHNY and CDR2 SVGAGI (reference sequence). The CDR3 is CASSRLNTEAFF. CDR3 nucleotide sequence: TGTGCCAGCAGTCGATTGAACACTGAAGCTTTCTTT.

The V call is TRBV20-1, the J call TRBJ2-3; D may be TRBD2 (6 bases). Between the trimmed V and J ends, which lost 6 bases and 6 bases, there was a span of 10 bases. The CDR3 is 11 amino acids. CDR1 DFQATT and CDR2 SNEGSKA come from the germline V gene (reference sequence). The CDR3 spells CSAPRGDTQYF. CDR3 in DNA: TGCAGTGCCCCCCGGGGGGATACGCAGTATTTT.

The V and J genes are TRBV10-2 and TRBJ2-5; D is possibly TRBD1 (6 bases). The germline V gene has CDR1 WSHSY and CDR2 SAAADI. The CDR3 totals 15 residues. V was cut by 4 bases and J by 5 bases, with 17 bases left in between. The CDR3 region has the DNA TGCGCCAGCAGTGGAATACAGGGCTCGGGCGAGACCCAGTACTTC. This encodes CASSGIQGSGETQYF.

V and J are TRBV11-3 and TRBJ2-2; 10 nucleotides line up with TRBD2. This CDR3 comprises 15 residues. CDR1 and CDR2 (germline): SGHNT, YENEEA. V dropped 5 bases and J dropped 0; count of bases not matched to a gene: 0. The CDR3 DNA reads as TGTGCCAGCAGCCTAGCGGGAGCGAACACCGGGGAGCTGTTTTTT. This translates into CASSLAGANTGELFF.

The CDR3 DNA reads TGTGCCTGGATGGCGCGGGGGCACACAGATACGCAGTATTTT. Amino acid sequence: CAWMARGHTDTQYF. The chain is built from TRBV30 and TRBJ2-3, with D maybe TRBD2 (7 bases). CDR3 size: 14 residues. Trimming took 4 bases from V and 2 from J, leaving 13 bases between them. CDR1 is GTSNPN, CDR2 SVGIG, per germline (reference sequence). Full variable domain (remainder filled in from reference TRBV30 and TRBJ2-3): SQTIHQWPATLVQPVGSPLSLECTVEGTSNPNLYWYRQAAGRGLQLLFYSVGIGQISSEVPQNLSASRPQDRQFILSSKKLLLSDSGFYLCAWMARGHTDTQYFGPGTRLTVL.

The chain couples TRBV27 to TRBJ1-3, with D unresolved. Between the trimmed V and J ends, which lost 5 bases and 4 bases, there was a span of 9 bases. There are 13 residues in the CDR3. The germline gives CDR1 MNHEY, CDR2 SMNVEV (reference sequence). Here the CDR3 DNA reads TGTGCCAGCAGTGCGACCTCCGGAAACACCATATATTTT. Protein product: CASSATSGNTIYF.

As regards this clone: Since a much larger clone is just one base distant, this may be a read error. CDR3 nucleotides: TGTGCCAGCAGCCAACACTACGAGCAGTACTTC. It translates to CASSQHYEQYF. The chain couples TRBV14 to TRBJ2-7, with D unclear. Trimming left V 2 bases short and J 3 bases short, with 2 bases between. CDR1 and CDR2 (germline): SGHDN, FVKESK. The CDR3 contains 11 residues.

This clone was seen only a few times. V is TRBV5-4 and J is TRBJ2-7; 9 bases agree with TRBD2. V lost 2 bases and J lost 4; bases outside the gene matches: 7. Germline-derived CDR1 and CDR2 are SGHNT and YYREEE (reference sequence). The CDR3 runs 15 residues. CDR3 in DNA: TGTGCCAGCAGCTTTGGCTCTAGCGGGATATACGAGCAGTACTTC. Its protein product is CASSFGSSGIYEQYF.

The J gene is TRBJ2-1, the V gene TRBV11-2; D is tentatively TRBD1 or TRBD2 (6 bases each). Trimming removed 0 bases from V and 7 bases from J, with 16 bases in between. Germline lookup yields CDR1 SGHAT and CDR2 FQNNGV. This CDR3 is built from 16 residues. The CDR3 loop reads CASSLDWGALSNEQFF. CDR3 coding DNA: TGTGCCAGCAGCTTAGATTGGGGGGCTTTGAGTAATGAGCAGTTCTTC. The entire variable domain, with the rest obtained from reference TRBV11-2 and TRBJ2-1, is as follows: EAGVAQSPRYKIIEKRQSVAFWCNPISGHATLYWYQQILGQGPKLLIQFQNNGVVDDSQLPKDRFSAERLKGVDSTLKIQPAKLEDSAVYLCASSLDWGALSNEQFFGPGTRLTVL.